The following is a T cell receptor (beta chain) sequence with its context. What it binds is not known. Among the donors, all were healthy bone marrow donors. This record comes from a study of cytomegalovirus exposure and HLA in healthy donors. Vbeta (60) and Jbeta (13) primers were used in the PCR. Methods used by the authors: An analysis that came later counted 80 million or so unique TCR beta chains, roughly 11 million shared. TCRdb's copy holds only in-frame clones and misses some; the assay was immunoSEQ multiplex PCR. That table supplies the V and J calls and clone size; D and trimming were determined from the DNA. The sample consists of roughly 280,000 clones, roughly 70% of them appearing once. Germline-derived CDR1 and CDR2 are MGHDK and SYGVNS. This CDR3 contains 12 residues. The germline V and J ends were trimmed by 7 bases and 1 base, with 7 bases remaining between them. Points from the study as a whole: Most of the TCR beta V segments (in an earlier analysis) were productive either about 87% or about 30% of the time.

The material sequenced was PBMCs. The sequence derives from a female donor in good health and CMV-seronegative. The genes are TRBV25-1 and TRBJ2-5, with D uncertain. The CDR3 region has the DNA TGTGCCAGCACAGGTTCCCAAGAGACCCAGTACTTC. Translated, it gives CASTGSQETQYF. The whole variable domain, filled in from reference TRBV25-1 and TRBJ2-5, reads EADIYQTPRYLVIGTGKKITLECSQTMGHDKMYWYQQDPGMELHLIHYSYGVNSTEKGDLSSESTVSRIRTEHFPLTLESARPSHTSQYLCASTGSQETQYFGPGTRLLVL.